These 28 T cell receptor beta chains were sequenced from one sample in a study of control samples from healthy donors and cancer patients. Generated by immunoSEQ multiplex PCR, the TCRdb table keeps only in-frame clones and is missing some. The table has roughly 140,000 clones, 85% to 95% seen once. The sample was blood. Receptor source: a man in his forties or fifties in good health.

V usage is TRBV2 and J usage is TRBJ2-7; the D call may be TRBD1 or TRBD2 (7 bases each). Germline V gene sequence: CDR1 SNHLY, CDR2 FYNNEI. This CDR3 is 16 amino acids long. With 4 bases removed from V and 2 bases from J, the gap between germline ends came to 18 bases. This chain's CDR3 is CASSAPRGGEAYEQYF. The CDR3 DNA reads TGTGCCAGCAGTGCCCCCAGGGGGGGAGAGGCCTACGAGCAGTACTTC.

J is TRBJ2-5 and V is TRBV3-1 (or the pseudogene TRBV3-2), with 8 nucleotides matching TRBD1. This CDR3 spans 14 amino acids. Germline V gene sequence: CDR1 LGHDT, CDR2 YNNKEL (reference sequence). V trimming: 2 bases; J trimming: 4 bases; junction bases outside the gene matches: 3. The CDR3 sequence is CASSQRGTGETQYF. The DNA of the CDR3 is TGTGCCAGCAGCCAACGCGGGACAGGAGAGACCCAGTACTTC.

The V gene is TRBV10-2, the J gene TRBJ2-2, with a weak D call TRBD2 (5 bases). Germline assignment: CDR1 WSHSY and CDR2 SAAADI. The CDR3 has 14 amino acids. Trimming removed 3 bases from V and 4 bases from J, with 9 bases in between. The CDR3 DNA reads TGCGCCAGCAGTGAAGGACTTATCACCGGGGAGCTGTTTTTT. Translation gives CASSEGLITGELFF.

J is TRBJ2-6 and V is TRBV3-1 (or the pseudogene TRBV3-2); no reliable D call. Trimming cost V 3 bases and J 1 base, with 16 bases left between them. The germline gives CDR1 LGHDT, CDR2 YNNKEL (reference sequence). This CDR3 comprises 18 residues. CDR3 DNA: TGTGCCAGCAGCCACATCGGCCTTGTATTTTCTGGGGCCAACGTCCTGACTTTC. This sequence encodes CASSHIGLVFSGANVLTF.

The V and J genes are TRBV4-2 and TRBJ2-1, with TRBD2 matching over 10 bases. Germline lookup yields CDR1 LGHNA and CDR2 YNFKEQ. The V and J ends lost 4 bases and 4 bases, in that order; junction bases with no gene match: 4. This CDR3 is built from 15 residues. Here the CDR3 DNA reads TGTGCCAGCAGCCCCGGGACTAGCGATTACAATGAGCAGTTCTTC. Its translation: CASSPGTSDYNEQFF.

This chain links TRBV3-1 (or the pseudogene TRBV3-2) with TRBJ2-7; D gene uncertain. The V end was cut by 4 bases, the J end by 0 bases, with 7 bases between. CDR3 size: 13 residues. The germline V gene has CDR1 LGHDT and CDR2 YNNKEL (reference sequence). CDR3 bases: TGTGCCAGCAGCCTGCCTCCCTCCTACGAGCAGTACTTC. Amino acids: CASSLPPSYEQYF.

This clone has just a few counts. This chain connects TRBV10-2 to TRBJ2-1; D remains ambiguous. V shed 1 base and J shed 4 bases, with 5 bases lying between them. The CDR3 spans 13 residues. CDR1 and CDR2 from the germline V gene are WSHSY and SAAADI. The CDR3 reads CASSEWGYNEQFF. The CDR3 DNA reads as TGCGCCAGCAGTGAGTGGGGATACAATGAGCAGTTCTTC.

The rearrangement joins TRBV5-1 to TRBJ2-1, with TRBD1 as a possible D gene (6 bases). Germline CDR1 SGHRS, CDR2 YFSETQ. Trimming left V 9 bases short and J 2 bases short, with 18 bases between. There are 15 residues in the CDR3. CDR3 nucleotides: TGCGCCACCCAACGGACAGACCTCCCCTACAATGAGCAGTTCTTC. Protein sequence: CATQRTDLPYNEQFF.

The chain joins TRBV6-4 to TRBJ2-1, with 7 bases that match TRBD1. Germline-derived CDR1 and CDR2 are MRHNA and SNTAGT. The CDR3 covers 15 residues. V was pared by 2 bases and J by 0 bases, with 1 base of the junction left unmatched. CDR3 sequence (DNA): TGTGCCAGCAGTGACGGGGACAGCTCCTACAATGAGCAGTTCTTC. Translating it yields CASSDGDSSYNEQFF.

This chain joins TRBV19 and TRBJ2-1, with TRBD2 matching 12 bases. CDR3 size: 17 residues. Germline values: CDR1 LNHDA, CDR2 SQIVND (reference sequence). Unmatched junction bases numbered 9, after V lost 4 bases and J lost 5 bases. This CDR3 is CASSKGLAGYSNNEQFF. Here the CDR3 DNA reads TGTGCCAGTAGTAAAGGACTAGCGGGATATTCAAACAATGAGCAGTTCTTC. Full variable domain (outside the CDR3, taken from reference TRBV19 and TRBJ2-1): DGGITQSPKYLFRKEGQNVTLSCEQNLNHDAMYWYRQDPGQGLRLIYYSQIVNDFQKGDIAEGYSVSREKKESFPLTVTSAQKNPTAFYLCASSKGLAGYSNNEQFFGPGTRLTVL.

The sample holds a few counts of this clone. The CDR3 region is CASSRGLPTDRNYGYTF. CDR3 DNA sequence: TGTGCCAGCAGTCGGGGCCTTCCAACCGACAGAAACTATGGCTACACCTTC. The genes are TRBV27 and TRBJ1-2, with D maybe TRBD1 (5 bases). CDR1 is MNHEY, CDR2 SMNVEV, per germline (reference sequence). V lost 5 bases to trimming and J lost 2 bases, with 21 bases between them. This CDR3 region has 17 residues.

This clone was recorded a few times. The gene calls are TRBV28 and TRBJ1-5; a possible D gene is TRBD1 (6 bases). V was shortened by 6 bases and J by 4 bases, with 16 bases between the two germline ends. This CDR3 comprises 15 residues. The germline V gene has CDR1 MDHEN and CDR2 SYDVKM. Here the CDR3 reads CASRAGGARNQPQHF. In DNA form, the CDR3 reads TGTGCCAGCAGAGCCGGGGGGGCGCGGAATCAGCCCCAGCATTTT.

This rearrangement joins TRBV6-4 to TRBJ2-1; weak D call: TRBD1 (5 bases). The CDR3 loop spans 14 amino acids. Germline V CDR1 and CDR2: MRHNA, SNTAGT. V was shortened by 0 bases and J by 8 bases, with 11 bases between the two germline ends. This chain's CDR3 is CASSDSSGIDEQFF. The CDR3 DNA sequence: TGTGCCAGCAGTGACTCGTCAGGGATCGATGAGCAGTTCTTC.

The J gene is TRBJ1-4, the V gene TRBV28; D is ambiguous. V lost 3 bases, J lost 4 bases, and 18 bases lay in between. The CDR3 spans 17 residues. The germline V gene encodes CDR1 MDHEN and CDR2 SYDVKM. The CDR3 reads CASSFTGRAGINEKLFF. CDR3 sequence (DNA): TGTGCCAGCAGTTTTACCGGGCGGGCCGGAATTAATGAAAAACTGTTTTTT. The full variable domain, in which reference TRBV28 and TRBJ1-4 provide the parts outside the CDR3, is DVKVTQSSRYLVKRTGEKVFLECVQDMDHENMFWYRQDPGLGLRLIYFSYDVKMKEKGDIPEGYSVSREKKERFSLILESASTNQTSMYLCASSFTGRAGINEKLFFGSGTQLSVL.

V and J are TRBV28 and TRBJ1-2; the match to TRBD1 covers 11 bases. Germline V gene sequence: CDR1 MDHEN, CDR2 SYDVKM. The CDR3 sequence is 15 residues long. After removal of 3 bases from V and 5 bases from J, the junction contained 5 bases not matched to a gene. The CDR3 sequence: CASSLHGQGAYGYTF. The DNA for the CDR3 is TGTGCCAGCAGTTTGCATGGACAGGGGGCATATGGCTACACCTTC.

This clone was observed a few times. This chain connects TRBV27 to TRBJ2-7; D could derive from TRBD1 or TRBD2 (5 bases each). V lost 5 bases and J lost 3, with 14 bases in between. The CDR3 consists of 14 residues. Germline values: CDR1 MNHEY, CDR2 SMNVEV (reference sequence). The CDR3 sequence: CASSPGPVGYEQYF. DNA for the CDR3: TGTGCCAGCAGTCCGGGACCGGTCGGCTACGAGCAGTACTTC.

V and J are TRBV3-1 (or the pseudogene TRBV3-2) and TRBJ1-3, with no clear D. Germline CDR1 and CDR2: LGHDT and YNNKEL (reference sequence). V gave up 2 bases and J gave up 1 base, with 6 bases separating them. The CDR3 spans 14 residues. The CDR3 coding sequence is TGTGCCAGCAGCCAATCCCTTTCTGGAAACACCATATATTTT. Its protein product is CASSQSLSGNTIYF.

The chain joins TRBV29-1 to TRBJ2-5; D uncertain. Looked up from germline, CDR1 is SQVTM and CDR2 is ANQGSEA. The CDR3 totals 12 residues. Trimming removed 6 bases at V and 4 bases at J, with 12 bases between. This CDR3 is CSVGDLGETQYF. In DNA form, the CDR3 reads TGCAGCGTCGGAGATCTCGGAGAGACCCAGTACTTC.

This clone came up a few times. The same CDR3 also results from other DNA sequences found in this sample. This chain uses TRBV18 with TRBJ1-3; D not certain. The V end lost 0 bases, the J end lost 1 base, and 7 bases lay between the germline ends. The CDR3 is 15 residues long. In germline, CDR1 is KGHSH, CDR2 LQKENI. The CDR3 DNA reads as TGTGCCAGCTCACCACCGTCAGGTTCTGGAAACACCATATATTTT. Amino acid sequence: CASSPPSGSGNTIYF.

The chain joins TRBV6-5 to TRBJ2-7, with 14 bases lining up with TRBD2. The V segment lost 10 bases and the J segment 7 bases; nucleotides outside the gene matches: 9. This CDR3 has 14 residues. Germline values: CDR1 MNHEY, CDR2 SVGAGI. CDR3 sequence reads: CATGGLAGAWEQYF. The CDR3 DNA follows: TGTGCCACGGGGGGACTAGCGGGAGCCTGGGAGCAGTACTTC.

The J gene is TRBJ2-5, the V gene TRBV5-1; maybe TRBD1 (6 bases). V was cut by 0 bases and J by 5 bases, with 14 bases left in between. The V gene's germline CDR1 is SGHRS and CDR2 YFSETQ. The CDR3 extends over 15 amino acids. The CDR3 DNA follows: TGCGCCAGCAGCTTGGGTTCCGGGACAAGGGAGACCCAGTACTTC. Residues: CASSLGSGTRETQYF.

CDR3 sequence (DNA): TGCGCCAGCAGCCTTCAGGGGGCGCACTATGGCTACACCTTC. Amino acids: CASSLQGAHYGYTF. V is TRBV5-1 and J is TRBJ1-2; TRBD1 matches 8 bases. The CDR3 runs to 14 residues. V trimming: 4 bases; J trimming: 3 bases; junction bases outside the gene matches: 5. Germline CDR1 SGHRS, CDR2 YFSETQ.

The rearrangement links TRBV3-1 (or the pseudogene TRBV3-2) to TRBJ2-3; 8 bases are a match to TRBD2. The germline gives CDR1 LGHDT, CDR2 YNNKEL (reference sequence). The CDR3 is made up of 12 amino acids. Losses at the gene ends were 6 bases for V and 5 bases for J; bases not matched to a gene: 1. CDR3 sequence (DNA): TGTGCCAGCAGAAGCGGGGGAGATACGCAGTATTTT. It encodes CASRSGGDTQYF.

V is TRBV24-1 and J is TRBJ2-3, with 10 positions matching TRBD1. CDR3 length: 17 residues. Per germline, CDR1 KGHDR and CDR2 SFDVKD. Germline trimming cut 3 bases from V and 2 bases from J; bases unmatched to any gene: 7. This CDR3 is CATSDPPGQGFTDTQYF. In DNA, the CDR3 is TGTGCCACCAGTGATCCTCCGGGACAGGGGTTCACAGATACGCAGTATTTT.

The CDR3 loop reads CASSLSPGELFF. For the CDR3, the DNA is TGTGCCAGCAGTTTGTCTCCCGGGGAGCTGTTTTTT. The chain is built from TRBV12-3 or TRBV12-4 and TRBJ2-2; unclear D gene. The CDR3 is 12 residues long. V lost 3 bases, J lost 6 bases, and 5 bases lay in between.

The V call is TRBV19, the J call TRBJ1-1, with D unresolved. Germline V gives CDR1 LNHDA, CDR2 SQIVND (reference sequence). This CDR3 spans 16 amino acids. V lost 6 bases and J 0 bases, leaving 17 bases between the germline ends. Written as DNA, the CDR3 is TGTGCCAGTAGGGCGCTTACCGGGAGCTTGAACACTGAAGCTTTCTTT. This sequence encodes CASRALTGSLNTEAFF. Supplemented by reference TRBV19 and TRBJ1-1, the full variable domain reads DGGITQSPKYLFRKEGQNVTLSCEQNLNHDAMYWYRQDPGQGLRLIYYSQIVNDFQKGDIAEGYSVSREKKESFPLTVTSAQKNPTAFYLCASRALTGSLNTEAFFGQGTRLTVV.

This clone came up once. The genes are TRBV28 and TRBJ2-3; D is undetermined. This CDR3 contains 12 residues. The V gene's germline CDR1 is MDHEN and CDR2 SYDVKM. V was shortened by 5 bases and J by 4 bases, with 7 bases between the two germline ends. The CDR3: CASSQASDTQYF. For the CDR3, the DNA is TGTGCCAGCAGTCAAGCGTCAGATACGCAGTATTTT.

The chain has TRBV27 and TRBJ2-5; D unclear. Trimming left V 8 bases short and J 4 bases short, with 17 bases between. There are 14 residues in the CDR3. Germline lookup yields CDR1 MNHEY and CDR2 SMNVEV (reference sequence). The chain's CDR3 is CASAREDGRETQYF. The CDR3 DNA reads as TGTGCCAGCGCCAGAGAGGACGGTCGAGAGACCCAGTACTTC.